Listed below are T cell receptor beta chains from one sample, sequenced in a study of tissue T cells after allogeneic stem cell transplantation. Here immunoSEQ multiplex PCR was the method, and the copy in TCRdb shows in-frame clones only, minus some. The sample includes fewer than 30,000 clones, about 73% of them seen just once. The input for sequencing was tissue from the ileum, taken at autopsy. The receptors originated from a female donor older than 55 with lung cancer. The CDR3 runs from the conserved cysteine through the conserved F or W. The D gene is left open where the match is weak. Clone size, where shown, is once, few, many, or a class for clones that have expanded.

>.|TRBV23-1|TRBJ2-7|.
CASGPRVSNLSYEQYF
TGCGCCAGCGGTCCCCGGGTCTCGAACCTCTCCTACGAGCAGTACTTC
>.|TRBV5-1|TRBJ1-2|.
CASKSDFQVSYGYTF
TGCGCCAGCAAAAGTGACTTCCAAGTCTCCTATGGCTACACCTTC
>medium-sized|TRBV9|TRBJ2-7|TRBD2
CASSVGPGGAYEQYF
TGTGCCAGCAGCGTAGGGCCGGGGGGGGCCTACGAGCAGTACTTC
>.|TRBV2|TRBJ2-5|.
CASSETRETQYF
TGTGCCAGCAGTGAAACAAGAGAGACCCAGTACTTC
>.|TRBV30|TRBJ1-6|.
CAWSEGSGNSPLHF
TGTGCCTGGAGTGAGGGATCAGGGAATTCACCCCTCCACTTT
>few|TRBV5-1|TRBJ1-1|TRBD1
CASSLGTGAGTEAFF
TGCGCCAGCAGCTTGGGGACAGGGGCGGGGACTGAAGCTTTCTTT
>once|TRBV27|TRBJ1-1|.
CASSLRGRNTEAFF
TGTGCCAGCAGTTTAAGAGGGAGGAACACTGAAGCTTTCTTT
>few|TRBV11-1|TRBJ1-1|TRBD1
CASSLGGTGTEAFF
TGTGCCAGCAGCTTAGGGGGGACAGGGACTGAAGCTTTCTTT
>.|TRBV12-3/TRBV12-4|TRBJ1-2|.
CASSFRGASGYTF
TGTGCCAGCAGTTTTAGGGGTGCGAGTGGCTACACCTTC
>.|TRBV6-5|TRBJ1-4|.
CASSYSLRLEKLFF
TGTGCCAGCAGTTATAGTCTCAGGCTGGAAAAACTGTTTTTT
>.|TRBV27|TRBJ2-6|.
CASSWGGDVLTF
TGTGCCAGCAGTTGGGGTGGCGACGTCCTGACTTTC
>.|TRBV12-3/TRBV12-4|TRBJ1-2|.
CASSLMGYGYTF
TGTGCCAGCAGTTTAATGGGCTATGGCTACACCTTC
>once|TRBV27|TRBJ2-7|.
CASSPRLGAYEQYF
TGTGCCAGCAGTCCCCGTCTAGGGGCCTACGAGCAGTACTTC
>.|TRBV4-2|TRBJ1-2|.
CASSQMEGDLYGYTF
TGTGCCAGCAGCCAAATGGAGGGGGACCTCTATGGCTACACCTTC
>.|TRBV9|TRBJ2-1|TRBD2
CASSERLARAYNEQFF
TGTGCCAGCAGCGAAAGACTAGCGCGGGCCTACAATGAGCAGTTCTTC
>.|TRBV6-2/TRBV6-3|TRBJ1-2|.
CASSDKYYGYTF
TGTGCCAGCAGTGACAAGTACTATGGCTACACCTTC
>.|TRBV30|TRBJ2-7|TRBD1
CAWSVGTALHKQYF
TGTGCCTGGAGTGTAGGGACAGCCCTACATAAGCAGTACTTC
>.|TRBV30|TRBJ2-3|.
CAWKTGTDTQYF
TGTGCCTGGAAGACGGGAACAGATACGCAGTATTTT
>.|TRBV24-1|TRBJ2-2|.
CATSARRAGINTGELFF
TGTGCCACCAGTGCAAGGAGGGCGGGGATAAACACCGGGGAGCTGTTTTTT
>.|TRBV30|TRBJ2-1|.
CAWSQGITYNEQFF
TGTGCCTGGAGTCAGGGGATCACCTACAATGAGCAGTTCTTC
>once|TRBV5-4|TRBJ2-6|.
CASSPPGTGANVLTF
TGTGCCAGCAGCCCCCCAGGTACTGGGGCCAACGTCCTGACTTTC
>.|TRBV19|TRBJ1-4|.
CASSGSLRDEKLFF
TGTGCCAGTAGCGGCAGCCTGAGGGATGAAAAACTGTTTTTT
>.|TRBV29-1|TRBJ1-2|.
CSVDLVGYGYTF
TGCAGCGTTGATCTGGTCGGCTATGGCTACACCTTC
>few|TRBV9|TRBJ2-1|TRBD2
CASSPRPGGYNEQFF
TGTGCCAGCAGCCCTCGACCCGGGGGGTACAATGAGCAGTTCTTC
>.|TRBV9|TRBJ2-3|.
CASSVRFYGLGTDTQYF
TGTGCCAGCAGCGTTCGATTTTACGGACTTGGCACAGATACGCAGTATTTT
>.|TRBV12-3/TRBV12-4|TRBJ1-2|TRBD1
CASSLTGNYGYTF
TGTGCCAGCAGTTTGACAGGGAACTATGGCTACACCTTC
>once|TRBV27|TRBJ1-1|TRBD1
CASSLMSGGLPEAFF
TGTGCCAGCAGTTTAATGTCAGGGGGTCTCCCTGAAGCTTTCTTT
>.|TRBV18|TRBJ2-5|.
CASSPRGNGDQETQYF
TGTGCCAGCTCACCCCGAGGAAACGGGGATCAAGAGACCCAGTACTTC
>few|TRBV2|TRBJ1-3|.
CASSEALLWQPGNTIYF
TGTGCCAGCAGTGAAGCGCTTCTCTGGCAGCCTGGAAACACCATATATTTT
>.|TRBV5-1|TRBJ2-3|.
CASSRIDTQAGDTQYF
TGCGCCAGCAGCCGAATCGACACCCAGGCAGGAGATACGCAGTATTTT
>.|TRBV9|TRBJ1-2|.
CASSVSVGETNYGYTF
TGTGCCAGCAGCGTGAGCGTCGGGGAAACTAACTATGGCTACACCTTC
>medium-sized|TRBV7-9|TRBJ1-6|.
CASSQNNSPLHF
TGTGCCAGCAGCCAGAATAATTCACCCCTCCACTTT